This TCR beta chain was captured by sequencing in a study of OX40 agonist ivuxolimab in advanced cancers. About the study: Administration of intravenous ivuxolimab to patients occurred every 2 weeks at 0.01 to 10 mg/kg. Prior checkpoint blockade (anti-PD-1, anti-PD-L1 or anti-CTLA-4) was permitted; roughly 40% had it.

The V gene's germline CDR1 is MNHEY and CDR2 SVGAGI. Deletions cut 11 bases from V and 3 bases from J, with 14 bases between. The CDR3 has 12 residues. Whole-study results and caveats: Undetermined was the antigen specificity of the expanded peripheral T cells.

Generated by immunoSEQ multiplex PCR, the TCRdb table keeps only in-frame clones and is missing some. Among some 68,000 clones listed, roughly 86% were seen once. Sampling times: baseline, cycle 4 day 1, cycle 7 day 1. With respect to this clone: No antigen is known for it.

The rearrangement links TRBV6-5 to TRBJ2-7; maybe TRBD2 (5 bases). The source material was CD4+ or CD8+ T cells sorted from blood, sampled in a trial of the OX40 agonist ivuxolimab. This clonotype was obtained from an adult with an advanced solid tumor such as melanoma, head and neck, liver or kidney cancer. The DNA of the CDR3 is TGTGCCTGCAACCCTAGCAGCTACGAGCAGTACTTC. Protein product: CACNPSSYEQYF.